This T cell receptor (beta chain) was documented in a study of cytomegalovirus exposure and HLA in healthy donors. Amplification used 60 Vbeta primers and 13 Jbeta primers. Sequencing used immunoSEQ multiplex PCR; TCRdb keeps in-frame clones, though not all of them. The sample yields more than 100,000 clones, around 78% seen once. The V end lost 5 bases, the J end lost 3 bases, and 14 bases lay between the germline ends. Germline assignment: CDR1 LNHDA and CDR2 SQIVND (reference sequence). The CDR3 totals 14 residues. The clonotype originates from a woman aged 18-29 years in good health and CMV-seronegative. Material for sequencing was PBMCs. The chain joins TRBV19 to TRBJ2-7, with D tentatively TRBD1 (6 bases). CDR3 loop: CASSEQGRVYEQYF. CDR3 coding DNA: TGTGCCAGTAGTGAACAGGGCCGAGTCTACGAGCAGTACTTC. Variable domain in full (rest from reference TRBV19 and TRBJ2-7): DGGITQSPKYLFRKEGQNVTLSCEQNLNHDAMYWYRQDPGQGLRLIYYSQIVNDFQKGDIAEGYSVSREKKESFPLTVTSAQKNPTAFYLCASSEQGRVYEQYFGPGTRLTVT.